This TCR beta chain was captured in a study of shared clonotypes between healthy human individuals. A CD45RA-negative memory subset and a CD45RA+ naive subset were separated from the CD4+ cells. The CDR3 sequence is 14 residues long. The V end lost 7 bases, the J end lost 1 base, and 13 bases lay between the germline ends. Germline V gene lookup returns CDR1 LNHDA and CDR2 SQIVND (reference sequence). Study results and caveats: Relative to memory subsets, naive subsets generally showed larger estimated richness.

With regard to this clone: As yet, its antigen is unknown.

TCRdb's table, derived via immunoSEQ multiplex PCR, lists solely in-frame clones and lacks some. The table shows about 2.3 million clones, with less than 95% occurring only once. Sequenced sample: naive CD4+ T cells from PBMCs. Subset here: CD45RA+ positively selected. The gene calls are TRBV19 and TRBJ1-1; no firm D call. This clonotype was obtained from a man aged 18 to 30 in good health. Some clones in this sample may be carry-over from other donors' samples. Here the CDR3 DNA reads TGTGCCAGTACCCGGCACACGACGAACACTGAAGCTTTCTTT. It is translated as CASTRHTTNTEAFF.